This T cell receptor beta chain was sequenced for a study of blood T cell dynamics during melanoma immunotherapy. As for time point: week 3, after first cycle of checkpoint inhibitor. Produced via immunoSEQ multiplex PCR; TCRdb's table is partial and in-frame only. This table holds approximately 28,000 clones, approximately 80% found once. Sequenced material: blood, taken from a patient treated with checkpoint blockade. The origin of this receptor is a human donor with melanoma.

The DNA of the CDR3 is TGCAGCGCCGGACAAGAAAATCAGCCCCAGCATTTT. It specifies CSAGQENQPQHF. The rearrangement joins TRBV29-1 to TRBJ1-5; possible D gene TRBD1, 5 bases. The length of the CDR3 is 12 residues. Trimming pared 7 bases from V and 4 bases from J, leaving 11 bases between. CDR1 is SQVTM and CDR2 is ANQGSEA in the germline V gene. Variable domain in full (rest from reference TRBV29-1 and TRBJ1-5): SAVISQKPSRDICQRGTSLTIQCQVDSQVTMMFWYRQQPGQSLTLIATANQGSEATYESGFVIDKFPISRPNLTFSTLTVSNMSPEDSSIYLCSAGQENQPQHFGDGTRLSIL.